The source of this T cell receptor (beta chain) is a study of early T cells in non-severe SARS-CoV-2 infection. This clonotype has more than one count but fewer than ten. TCRdb fed the 5' RACE reads into MiXCR, producing one record per CDR3 protein. The sample has 75,000 to 80,000 distinct CDR3 sequences, roughly 9.6% seen once. Trimming cost V 8 bases and J 0 bases; bases outside gene matches: 10. The CDR3 is made up of 16 amino acids. The germline gives CDR1 LGHNA, CDR2 YNFKEQ. This TCR was sampled from an adult who was a healthcare worker with PCR-confirmed SARS-CoV-2 infection or an uninfected control (not recorded which). J is TRBJ2-3 and V is TRBV4-2; 8 nucleotides agree with TRBD2. Specimen: whole blood. CDR3: CASGLIAGTSTDTQYF. The CDR3 coding sequence is TGTGCCAGCGGATTAATAGCGGGAACTAGCACAGATACGCAGTATTTT.